This TCR beta chain was captured by sequencing in a study of blood T cell repertoires in COVID-19. Between the trimmed V and J ends, which lost 5 bases and 0 bases, there was a span of 17 bases. Germline CDR1 SGHVS, CDR2 FQNEAQ. The CDR3 has 16 residues. Some clones are missing from TCRdb's copy, which holds only in-frame ones; the method was immunoSEQ multiplex PCR. In the table there are 100,000 or so clones, about 91% of which are singletons. V gene TRBV7-8 combines with J gene TRBJ2-7, with D perhaps TRBD2 (6 bases). This TCR was recovered from a man aged 50 to 59 with acute or convalescent COVID-19. Source material: peripheral blood. CDR3 sequence: CASSPQGSGSSYEQYF. For the CDR3, the DNA is TGTGCCAGCAGCCCCCAGGGTAGCGGTAGCTCCTACGAGCAGTACTTC.